One sample yielded the 23 T cell receptor beta chains listed below, sequenced in a study of shared clonotypes between healthy human individuals. Using immunoSEQ multiplex PCR, the repertoire was profiled, and TCRdb retains in-frame clones only, with some absent. The table shows some 2.1 million clones, with roughly 94% occurring only once. CD45RO-negative, CCR7-selected cells formed the naive CD8 fraction, which excluded terminally differentiated effector memory CD45RA+ cells. The sequenced sample consisted of naive CD8+ T cells sorted from blood. These TCRs come from a man between 18 and 29 years old in good health.

The gene calls are TRBV7-9 and TRBJ1-1; 11 bases match TRBD1. With 2 bases clipped from V and 2 bases from J, the junction kept 4 bases outside the gene matches. Germline values: CDR1 SEHNR, CDR2 FQNEAQ (reference sequence). The CDR3 is made up of 16 amino acids. DNA of the CDR3: TGTGCCAGCAGCTTACCCGGACAGGGGGCAAACACTGAAGCTTTCTTT. Residues: CASSLPGQGANTEAFF.

As to this clone: The sample carries other DNA sequences with the same CDR3. The chain combines TRBV9 with TRBJ2-7; possible D gene TRBD2, 6 bases. The CDR3 extends over 14 amino acids. Germline CDR1 is SGDLS and CDR2 is YYNGEE. Trimming took off 2 bases at V and 2 bases at J, with 11 bases between the two ends. CDR3 residues: CASSVAGSTYEQYF. The CDR3 coding sequence is TGTGCCAGCAGCGTGGCGGGATCCACCTACGAGCAGTACTTC.

The chain is built from TRBV7-9 and TRBJ2-1; D remains ambiguous. The CDR3 runs 15 residues. Trimming took off 5 bases at V and 9 bases at J, with 20 bases between the two ends. Germline CDR1 is SEHNR and CDR2 is FQNEAQ (reference sequence). In DNA form, the CDR3 reads TGTGCCAGCAGCCTACCGGCTAGGAACTTCCTTGAGCAGTTCTTC. Amino acid sequence: CASSLPARNFLEQFF.

The chain couples TRBV10-1 to TRBJ2-2; D unresolved. The CDR3 spans 11 residues. Per germline, CDR1 WNHNN and CDR2 SYGVQD (reference sequence). The V end lost 3 bases, the J end lost 7 bases, and 3 bases lay between the germline ends. The CDR3 region is CASSDDGELFF. The CDR3 bases are TGCGCCAGCAGTGATGACGGGGAGCTGTTTTTT.

This chain joins TRBV5-1 and TRBJ2-5, with 11 bases lining up with TRBD2. Germline CDR1 SGHRS, CDR2 YFSETQ. The CDR3 spans 14 residues. V was clipped by 2 bases and J by 3 bases; unmatched bases: 0. The DNA of the CDR3 is TGCGCCAGCAGCTTACTAGCGGGAGAAGAGACCCAGTACTTC. Translating it yields CASSLLAGEETQYF.

This clone has just one count. The chain uses TRBV21-1 and TRBJ1-6; the DNA was not used to check the table's D call, TRBD1. TRBV21-1 is a pseudogene segment. This CDR3 region has 14 residues. CDR3 sequence: CASSNRGQNSPLHF. The CDR3 DNA reads TGTGCCAGCAGCAATAGGGGACAAAATTCACCCCTCCACTTT.

The chain is built from TRBV19 and TRBJ1-2, with TRBD1 as a possible D gene (6 bases). The CDR3 is made up of 16 amino acids. CDR1 is LNHDA, CDR2 SQIVND, per germline (reference sequence). V dropped 1 base and J dropped 4 bases, with 16 bases sitting between them. The CDR3 here is CASSIVAWTATYGYTF. The CDR3, as DNA: TGTGCCAGTAGTATAGTAGCCTGGACAGCTACCTATGGCTACACCTTC.

The rearrangement uses TRBV7-2 and TRBJ2-2; 9 bases map to TRBD2. V lost 3 bases to trimming and J lost 1 base; unmatched junction nucleotides: 6. Per the germline V gene, CDR1 is SGHTA and CDR2 is FQGNSA. This CDR3 has 17 amino acids. CDR3 amino acids: CASSLDLAGENTGELFF. As DNA, the CDR3 is TGTGCCAGCAGCTTGGATTTAGCGGGGGAGAACACCGGGGAGCTGTTTTTT. Filled out from reference TRBV7-2 and TRBJ2-2, the complete variable domain reads GAGVSQSPSNKVTEKGKDVELRCDPISGHTALYWYRQSLGQGLEFLIYFQGNSAPDKSGLPSDRFSAERTGGSVSTLTIQRTQQEDSAVYLCASSLDLAGENTGELFFGEGSRLTVL.

This sequence joins TRBV15 and TRBJ1-4; no firm D call. The V end was cut by 3 bases, the J end by 7 bases, with 6 bases between. CDR1 is LNHNV and CDR2 is YYDKDF in the germline V gene (reference sequence). The CDR3 is 12 amino acids. CDR3 in DNA: TGTGCCACCAGCAGGGCGGGTGAAAAACTGTTTTTT. Translated, it gives CATSRAGEKLFF.

CDR3 region: CASSDFNEQFF. CDR3 sequence (DNA): TGTGCCAGCAGCGACTTCAATGAGCAGTTCTTC. The chain is built from TRBV6-1 and TRBJ2-1; D not resolved. V lost 6 bases and J lost 6, with 6 bases in between. Germline V gene sequence: CDR1 MNHNS, CDR2 SASEGT. The length of the CDR3 is 11 residues.

The chain combines TRBV7-9 with TRBJ2-3; D not certain. Trimming removed 1 base from V and 11 bases from J, with 16 bases in between. Germline V gene lookup returns CDR1 SEHNR and CDR2 FQNEAQ (reference sequence). The CDR3 covers 14 residues. CDR3 residues: CASSLEYTDGKQYF. CDR3 in DNA: TGTGCCAGCAGCTTAGAATACACGGATGGTAAGCAGTATTTT.

The chain employs TRBV6-5 and TRBJ2-7, with 10 bases fitting TRBD2. CDR3 length: 16 amino acids. J lost 4 bases, V lost 2 bases, and 8 bases had no gene match. Germline V gene lookup returns CDR1 MNHEY and CDR2 SVGAGI. In DNA form, the CDR3 reads TGTGCCAGCAGTTACGAGGCAGCGGGAGGGCCTTACGAGCAGTACTTC. Its protein is CASSYEAAGGPYEQYF.

The J gene is TRBJ2-5, the V gene TRBV7-2; maybe TRBD1 (5 bases). V gave up 8 bases and J gave up 1 base, with 23 bases separating them. The CDR3 runs to 17 residues. From germline, CDR1 is SGHTA and CDR2 FQGNSA. CDR3 sequence (DNA): TGTGCCAGCCTTTTACCGCAAGGGGCCGACCTCCAAGAGACCCAGTACTTC. It translates to CASLLPQGADLQETQYF.

The chain couples TRBV29-1 to TRBJ2-7, with D hard to call. This CDR3 has 13 residues. V lost 4 bases and J 2 bases, leaving 12 bases between the germline ends. CDR1 is SQVTM, CDR2 ANQGSEA, per germline. CDR3 sequence: CSVAPNDAYEQYF. The CDR3 DNA follows: TGCAGCGTTGCCCCTAATGATGCCTACGAGCAGTACTTC.

V and J are TRBV6-6 and TRBJ1-1; the D gene is possibly TRBD1 (5 bases). CDR3 length equals 14 residues. Deletions cut 2 bases from V and 7 bases from J, with 14 bases between. The germline CDR1 and CDR2 sequences are MNHNY and SVGAGI (reference sequence). The CDR3 region has the DNA TGTGCCAGCAGTTACGCTGGGCAGGGCTATGAAGCTTTCTTT. Its translation is CASSYAGQGYEAFF.

With respect to this clone: The same CDR3 arises from other DNA sequences in this sample as well. The chain has TRBV4-3 and TRBJ2-7; D gene ambiguous. The CDR3 extends over 14 amino acids. Germline values: CDR1 LGHNA, CDR2 YSLEER. V lost 1 base, J lost 2 bases, and 9 bases lay in between. The CDR3, as DNA: TGCGCCAGCAGCCAAGGCGCAGTAGCCTACGAGCAGTACTTC. It specifies CASSQGAVAYEQYF.

The chain recombines TRBV7-9 with TRBJ2-1, with TRBD2 as a possible D gene (6 bases). The CDR3 has 17 residues. Germline-derived CDR1 and CDR2 are SEHNR and FQNEAQ (reference sequence). Trimming cost V 1 base and J 3 bases, with 16 bases left between them. The CDR3 DNA sequence: TGTGCCAGCAGCTTAGAAATCGGGAGCGGAAACTACAATGAGCAGTTCTTC. Residues: CASSLEIGSGNYNEQFF.

This chain links TRBV10-2 with TRBJ2-1; a possible D gene is TRBD1 (5 bases). V gave up 1 base and J gave up 6 bases, with 7 bases separating them. The CDR3 runs 13 residues. Germline loops: CDR1 WSHSY, CDR2 SAAADI. The CDR3 sequence is CASSEWQGNEQFF. Written as DNA, the CDR3 is TGCGCCAGCAGTGAGTGGCAGGGCAATGAGCAGTTCTTC.

In DNA form, the CDR3 reads TGTGCCAGCAGTCCTGGGGGGGACAGGGGGAGGGAGACCCAGTACTTC. Its translation is CASSPGGDRGRETQYF. The J gene is TRBJ2-5, the V gene TRBV27; 11 nucleotides agree with TRBD1. CDR3 length: 16 residues. The ends lost 5 bases at V and 5 bases at J; junction bases unmatched: 10. From germline, CDR1 is MNHEY and CDR2 SMNVEV (reference sequence).

CDR3 bases: TGTGCCAGCAGTCTAAGTGGCGGGCCGGCGTCCTACGAGCAGTACTTC. This translates into CASSLSGGPASYEQYF. The chain links TRBV13 to TRBJ2-7, with TRBD2 as a possible D gene (5 bases). V lost 6 bases, J lost 1 base, and 19 bases lay in between. This CDR3 has 16 residues. Germline assignment: CDR1 PRHDT and CDR2 FYEKMQ (reference sequence).

The chain combines TRBV21-1 with TRBJ2-1; the DNA was not compared with TRBD1, the D call given in the table. TRBV21-1 is a pseudogene. The CDR3 is 17 amino acids. The CDR3 sequence is CASSKGKDRGQKGEQFF. CDR3 DNA sequence: TGTGCCAGCAGCAAAGGAAAGGACAGGGGGCAGAAGGGTGAGCAGTTCTTC.

As regards this clone: The same CDR3 is also encoded by other DNA sequences in this sample. The chain uses TRBV7-3 and TRBJ2-2; unclear D gene. Trimming left V 3 bases short and J 4 bases short, with 6 bases between. CDR3 length: 13 residues. Germline lookup yields CDR1 SGHTA and CDR2 FQGTGA. Here the CDR3 DNA reads TGTGCCAGCAGCTTGACGGGCACCGGGGAGCTGTTTTTT. Amino acid sequence: CASSLTGTGELFF.

On this clone itself: Within the sample, other DNA sequences also encode this same CDR3. This sequence joins TRBV4-1 and TRBJ1-3; TRBD1 matches 9 bases. CDR1 MGHRA and CDR2 YSYEKL come from the germline V gene. Trimming took 3 bases from V and 2 from J; bases not matched to a gene: 2. The CDR3 length is 15 residues. CDR3 protein: CASSQGQGPGNTIYF. The CDR3, as DNA: TGCGCCAGCAGCCAGGGACAGGGACCTGGAAACACCATATATTTT.